The 4 T cell receptor beta chains given below trace back to one sample, sequenced in a study of blood T cell repertoires in COVID-19. Clones were read by immunoSEQ multiplex PCR, and TCRdb kept only the in-frame ones, dropping some. The sample holds almost 55,000 clones, approximately 87% seen once. The sample comprised peripheral blood. These receptors were collected from a human donor in a cohort sampled during active COVID-19.

The J gene is TRBJ1-1, the V gene TRBV12-2; the table gives TRBD1 as D, unverified against the DNA. TRBV12-2 is a listed pseudogene. This CDR3 is 15 amino acids long. In nucleotides, the CDR3 is TGTGCAAGTCTCCAGCAGGGGGCGCTTCCCGCTGAAGCTTTCTTT. Residues: CASLQQGALPAEAFF.

The count of this clone is one. The chain's CDR3 is CASSASGGPNEQFF. As DNA, the CDR3 is TGTGCCAGCAGCGCCTCCGGGGGACCGAATGAGCAGTTCTTC. V is TRBV9 and J is TRBJ2-1; maybe TRBD2 (6 bases). Germline V gene lookup returns CDR1 SGDLS and CDR2 YYNGEE. This CDR3 region has 14 residues. Deletions cut 3 bases from V and 7 bases from J, with 14 bases between.

This clone was found many times. J is TRBJ1-5 and V is TRBV16, with D unresolved. CDR3 length: 17 amino acids. In germline, CDR1 is KGHSY, CDR2 FQNENV. The germline V and J ends were trimmed by 4 bases and 0 bases, with 16 bases remaining between them. CDR3 region: CASSPPTLSHSNQPQHF. CDR3 bases: TGTGCCAGCAGCCCTCCCACCTTGTCACATAGCAATCAGCCCCAGCATTTT. Filled out from reference TRBV16 and TRBJ1-5, the complete variable domain reads GEEVAQTPKHLVRGEGQKAKLYCAPIKGHSYVFWYQQVLKNEFKFLISFQNENVFDETGMPKERFSAKCLPNSPCSLEIQATKLEDSAVYFCASSPPTLSHSNQPQHFGDGTRLSIL.

V and J are TRBV7-9 and TRBJ2-1; 9 bases fit TRBD2. Looked up from germline, CDR1 is SEHNR and CDR2 is FQNEAQ (reference sequence). Unmatched junction bases numbered 5, after V lost 1 base and J lost 7 bases. This CDR3 contains 15 residues. The CDR3 region is CASSLDLAGLNEQFF. Here the CDR3 DNA reads TGTGCCAGCAGCTTAGACCTAGCGGGGCTTAATGAGCAGTTCTTC.